These T cell receptor beta chains were read from a single sample in a study of cytomegalovirus exposure and HLA in healthy donors. The method was immunoSEQ multiplex PCR; TCRdb's version includes in-frame clones alone and lacks a portion of them. The table has around 94,000 clones, around 60% seen once. Sample: PBMCs. Every receptor here comes from a human donor in good health. The CDR3 runs from the conserved cysteine through the conserved F or W. The D gene is left open where the match is weak. Some rows mark clone size as missing; the rest say once, few, many or name a class of expanded clone.

few	TRBD1	TRBV10-3	TRBJ2-7	TGTGCCATCAGTGAGAGACAGGGGAGCCACGAGCAGTACTTC	CAISERQGSHEQYF
NA	TRBD2	TRBV19	TRBJ2-5	TGTGCCAGTAGCCGCCCAAGAATGGTAGCGGGAGCTCCAGAGACCCAGTACTTC	CASSRPRMVAGAPETQYF
NA	NA	TRBV6-5	TRBJ2-1	TGTGCCAGCAGTTGGGACATTCTACCTTACAATGAGCAGTTCTTC	CASSWDILPYNEQFF
NA	TRBD2	TRBV2	TRBJ2-2	TGTGCCAGCACCAGACTAGCGGGAGTAGCCGGGGAGCTGTTTTTT	CASTRLAGVAGELFF
few	TRBD2	TRBV27	TRBJ2-5	TGTGCCAGCAGTTTGGGACTAGCGAACCAAGAGACCCAGTACTTC	CASSLGLANQETQYF
NA	NA	TRBV30	TRBJ1-1	TGTGCCTGGAGTGACGGGAACACTGAAGCTTTCTTT	CAWSDGNTEAFF
once	NA	TRBV19	TRBJ2-1	TGTGCCAGTAGTATAGGTTCGATGGTTACGGGCTCCTACAATGAGCAGTTCTTC	CASSIGSMVTGSYNEQFF
NA	NA	TRBV27	TRBJ2-2	TGTGCCAGCAGTTTCTCCCGGGAGAGGGAGCTGTTTTTT	CASSFSRERELFF
NA	TRBD1	TRBV29-1	TRBJ1-5	TGCAGCGTTTTAACAGGGGGCAATCAGCCCCAGCATTTT	CSVLTGGNQPQHF
NA	NA	TRBV28	TRBJ2-5	TGTGCCAGCAGGCCTCCCGGCCTTTTTGGGGAGCAGTACTTC	CASRPPGLFGEQYF
NA	TRBD2	TRBV15	TRBJ2-1	TGTGCCACCAGGAACCCTGTTCTAGCGGGCAATGAGCAGTTCTTC	CATRNPVLAGNEQFF
NA	NA	TRBV30	TRBJ2-2	TGTGCCTGGAGTGACGGCACCGGGGAGCTGTTTTTT	CAWSDGTGELFF
NA	NA	TRBV29-1	TRBJ2-7	TGCAGCACCCTGGGCGACGAGCAGTACTTC	CSTLGDEQYF
once	TRBD1	TRBV5-4	TRBJ2-7	TGTGCCAGCAGCTTGGAACAGGGGTCCTACGAGCAGTACTTC	CASSLEQGSYEQYF
NA	TRBD2	TRBV30	TRBJ2-1	TGTGCCTGGAGTGTACGGACTAGCGGGAGGATGAAAGAGCAGTTCTTC	CAWSVRTSGRMKEQFF
NA	NA	TRBV28	TRBJ2-7	TGTGCCAGCAGTCATCAAACTTACCATTTAAACTACGAGCAGTACTTC	CASSHQTYHLNYEQYF
few	TRBD2	TRBV4-1	TRBJ2-7	TGCGCCAGCAGCCAAGAAGCGACTAGCGGGAGTGTTTACGAGCAGTACTTC	CASSQEATSGSVYEQYF
NA	NA	TRBV5-1	TRBJ2-2	TGCGCCAGCAGCTTTGCGGGGTCCGGGGAGCTGTTTTTT	CASSFAGSGELFF
NA	NA	TRBV7-9	TRBJ2-7	TGTGCCAGCAGCCCCGAACTCGGGGAGCAGTACTTC	CASSPELGEQYF
few	NA	TRBV7-2	TRBJ2-1	TGTGCCAGCAGCCGAGGGAGGAATTCCTACAATGAGCAGTTCTTC	CASSRGRNSYNEQFF
NA	NA	TRBV19	TRBJ1-5	TGTGCCAGCAAAACCGAAGGGGCGACTCAGCCCCAGCATTTT	CASKTEGATQPQHF
few	TRBD1	TRBV7-9	TRBJ2-7	TGTGCCAGCAGCCTGCCGGGACAGGGCTACGAGCAGTACTTC	CASSLPGQGYEQYF
once	NA	TRBV19	TRBJ2-3	TGTGCCAGTAGTCACCTAGAGACTGGAGATACGCAGTATTTT	CASSHLETGDTQYF
NA	NA	TRBV7-7	TRBJ2-7	TGTGCTAGCAGCTTATCTCCCTTAGACGAGCAGTACTTC	CASSLSPLDEQYF
few	TRBD1	TRBV4-1	TRBJ2-6	TGCGCCAGCAGCCCCCGGGACAGGAGCTCTGGGGCCAACGTCCTGACTTTC	CASSPRDRSSGANVLTF
many	NA	TRBV19	TRBJ2-3	TGTGCCAGTAGTATATCGTCTTACACAGATACGCAGTATTTT	CASSISSYTDTQYF
NA	TRBD2	TRBV7-2	TRBJ2-3	TGTGCCAGCAGCCCAGGAGGACTAGCGGCAGATACGCAGTATTTT	CASSPGGLAADTQYF
NA	TRBD2	TRBV5-1	TRBJ2-3	TGCGCCAGCAGGACGGGACTACCAATCACAGATACGCAGTATTTT	CASRTGLPITDTQYF
NA	NA	TRBV9	TRBJ2-1	TGTGCCAGCAGCGTAGGTTTCGGGTTAAGCTCCTACAATGAGCAGTTCTTC	CASSVGFGLSSYNEQFF
NA	TRBD2	TRBV7-9	TRBJ2-5	TGTGCCAGCAGCTTAGCGGCGGCTAGCGGGAGGAGGGGGCAAGAGACCCAGTACTTC	CASSLAAASGRRGQETQYF
NA	NA	TRBV5-1	TRBJ2-3	TGCGCCAGCAGCTGGGGACTGGATTACACAGATACGCAGTATTTT	CASSWGLDYTDTQYF